These 11 T cell receptor beta chains share one sample of origin, sequenced in a study of cytomegalovirus exposure and HLA in healthy donors. PCR involved 60 Vbeta and 13 Jbeta primers. The table came from immunoSEQ multiplex PCR; TCRdb's copy has only in-frame clones and leaves some out. The table lists around 70,000 clones, about 78% of them singletons. Source material: PBMCs. These receptors were collected from a woman aged 40 to 50 in good health and CMV-seropositive.

This rearrangement joins TRBV7-2 to TRBJ2-1; 11 positions agree with TRBD2. The length of the CDR3 is 18 residues. V trimming: 1 base; J trimming: 0 bases; junction bases outside the gene matches: 5. Germline CDR1 SGHTA, CDR2 FQGNSA. CDR3 sequence (DNA): TGTGCCAGCAGCTTAGATCTAGCGGGGGGTGGCTCCTACAATGAGCAGTTCTTC. Amino acid sequence: CASSLDLAGGGSYNEQFF.

The genes are TRBV7-2 and TRBJ2-3; the match to TRBD2 covers 11 bases. With V trimmed by 4 bases and J by 3 bases, 6 bases remained unmatched. The CDR3 length is 16 residues. From germline, CDR1 is SGHTA and CDR2 FQGNSA. The CDR3 region has the DNA TGTGCCAGCAGCTCAATTAGCGGGGGGGCGACAGATACGCAGTATTTT. Its protein is CASSSISGGATDTQYF.

This chain links TRBV2 with TRBJ2-4, with D possibly matching TRBD2 (6 bases). Germline V gives CDR1 SNHLY, CDR2 FYNNEI. Trimming cost V 8 bases and J 5 bases, with 13 bases left between them. The CDR3 sequence is 13 residues long. The CDR3 spells CASGNGRENIQYF. CDR3 nucleotide sequence: TGTGCCAGCGGGAACGGGAGAGAAAACATTCAGTACTTC.

The chain is built from TRBV18 and TRBJ2-1; 8 positions match TRBD1. CDR1 is KGHSH and CDR2 is LQKENI in the germline V gene. The CDR3 length is 16 residues. The junction had 12 bases not matched to a gene; V was cut back by 2 bases and J by 9 bases. The CDR3 DNA is TGTGCCAGCTCACCATCGAGTCAGGGGGCGGGTAGTGAGCAGTTCTTC. This codes for CASSPSSQGAGSEQFF.

The chain carries TRBV10-1 and TRBJ2-1, with D maybe TRBD2 (6 bases). The CDR3 spans 15 residues. Trimming left V 3 bases short and J 1 base short, with 10 bases between. The germline gives CDR1 WNHNN, CDR2 SYGVQD (reference sequence). CDR3 residues: CASSDGRGSYNEQFF. The CDR3 DNA reads TGCGCCAGCAGTGACGGCCGGGGGTCCTACAATGAGCAGTTCTTC.

This clone came up a few times. The gene calls are TRBV19 and TRBJ2-1, with 7 bases matching TRBD1. The CDR3 loop spans 12 amino acids. The germline gives CDR1 LNHDA, CDR2 SQIVND (reference sequence). Germline trimming cut 6 bases from V and 9 bases from J; bases unmatched to any gene: 5. CDR3 protein: CASRKTGTEQFF. In nucleotides, the CDR3 is TGTGCCAGTAGGAAGACAGGGACTGAGCAGTTCTTC.

The chain combines TRBV6-6 with TRBJ2-7; 9 bases are a match to TRBD2. CDR3 length equals 14 residues. Germline-derived CDR1 and CDR2 are MNHNY and SVGAGI (reference sequence). V lost 6 bases and J lost 0; bases outside the gene matches: 3. CDR3 nucleotide sequence: TGTGCCAGCAGCCGACTAGCGGACTCCTACGAGCAGTACTTC. This encodes CASSRLADSYEQYF.

The V call is TRBV10-1, the J call TRBJ1-1; 8 nucleotides line up with TRBD1. The germline V gene has CDR1 WNHNN and CDR2 SYGVQD (reference sequence). Trimming removed 6 bases from V and 4 bases from J; junction bases left unmatched: 4. The CDR3 extends over 13 amino acids. The CDR3 loop is CASSSTGVTEAFF. Here the CDR3 DNA reads TGCGCCAGCAGCTCGACAGGGGTCACTGAAGCTTTCTTT.

The chain has TRBV6-1 and TRBJ1-5; tentative D call: TRBD1 (6 bases). Trimming took 4 bases from V and 1 from J, leaving 14 bases between them. Germline-derived CDR1 and CDR2 are MNHNS and SASEGT. This CDR3 comprises 16 residues. The CDR3 DNA follows: TGTGCCAGCAGTGCCCACCCGGGACAAAGCAATCAGCCCCAGCATTTT. Its protein is CASSAHPGQSNQPQHF.

This clone was seen only a few times. The chain joins TRBV11-2 to TRBJ2-7; 8 nucleotides match TRBD1. The germline V gene encodes CDR1 SGHAT and CDR2 FQNNGV. The trim removed 6 bases at V and 3 bases at J, leaving 10 bases unmatched. The CDR3 spans 15 residues. The CDR3: CASREPGQGFYEQYF. The CDR3, as DNA: TGTGCCAGCAGGGAACCCGGACAGGGCTTCTACGAGCAGTACTTC.

The CDR3 sequence: CTSSQIAGGQETQYF. The CDR3 DNA follows: TGCACCAGCAGCCAAATAGCGGGGGGGCAAGAGACCCAGTACTTC. This chain joins TRBV1 and TRBJ2-5; the table's D call of TRBD2 was not tested on the DNA. TRBV1 is termed a pseudogene. The CDR3 length is 15 residues.